This T cell receptor (beta chain) was profiled in a study of blood T cell repertoires in COVID-19. Study in general: The origin of the acute and convalescent COVID-19 samples was the United States, Italy and Spain.

How the authors handled the data: Amplified reference gene primers provided the basis for estimating nucleated cell counts. Some clones are missing from TCRdb's copy, which holds only in-frame ones; the method was immunoSEQ multiplex PCR. V and J calls and clone size follow that table, whereas D and trimming were derived from the DNA. The table lists 250,000 or so clones, around 90% of them singletons. Patients of the Seattle cohort, enrolled during active infection, were followed longitudinally. Sequencing was performed on peripheral blood. This receptor was taken from a man aged 25-40 years with COVID-19, enrolled during active disease.

CDR3 nucleotide sequence: TGTGCCACCAGCAGAGATCTTGGACAGGGGAACACTGAAGCTTTCTTT. It encodes CATSRDLGQGNTEAFF. J is TRBJ1-1 and V is TRBV15; 8 bases fit TRBD1. Germline V CDR1 and CDR2: LNHNV, YYDKDF (reference sequence). The CDR3 spans 16 residues. Germline trimming cut 0 bases from V and 1 base from J; bases unmatched to any gene: 4.